This entry describes one T cell receptor (beta chain). This entry is derived from a study of blood T cell repertoires in COVID-19. Data came from immunoSEQ multiplex PCR; TCRdb stores just in-frame clones and leaves some out. The sample yields about 190,000 clones, around 87% seen once. CDR3 length equals 16 residues. V was pared by 2 bases and J by 3 bases, with 11 bases between. Germline assignment: CDR1 SEHNR and CDR2 FQNEAQ (reference sequence). The clonotype was recovered from a man aged 50 to 60 with acute or convalescent COVID-19. The chain uses TRBV7-9 and TRBJ1-6; perhaps TRBD1 as D (5 bases). Sequenced input: peripheral blood. The CDR3 DNA is TGTGCCAGCAGCTTACAGGGAAAGGGCTATAATTCACCCCTCCACTTT. It is translated as CASSLQGKGYNSPLHF.